Listed below are T cell receptor beta chains from one sample, sequenced in a study of blood T cell repertoires in COVID-19. TCRdb's copy holds only in-frame clones and misses some; the assay was immunoSEQ multiplex PCR. The sample consists of about 200,000 clones, over 80% of them appearing once. Material for sequencing was PBMCs or T cells enriched from blood (not recorded which). The source is a man aged 25-45 years who had recovered from COVID-19. Both conserved end residues are part of each CDR3.

TRBV7-8	TRBJ2-5	16	CASSLVGGTFQETQYF
TRBV4-2	TRBJ2-7	16	CASSQEPGQSSYEQYF
TRBV27	TRBJ1-1	13	CASSLVQGTEAFF
TRBV9	TRBJ2-3	14	CASSRGLSTDTQYF
TRBV20-1	TRBJ1-2	11	CSAPRGYGYTF
TRBV6-6	TRBJ1-2	14	CASSETEDVGGYTF
TRBV25-1	TRBJ2-7	17	CASSGYFSGRSTYEQYF
TRBV11-2	TRBJ1-5	13	CASSLRRNQPQHF
TRBV2	TRBJ1-6	17	CASSEGTGGSLNSPLHF
TRBV5-1	TRBJ2-3	14	CASSLQGGTDTQYF
TRBV25-1	TRBJ1-3	16	CASSDHRETSGNTIYF
TRBV6-5	TRBJ1-1	13	CASVNPMNTEAFF
TRBV15	TRBJ1-6	17	CATSRVPDSSYNSPLHF
TRBV13	TRBJ2-3	17	CASSPDRSEKPTDTQYF
TRBV5-1	TRBJ2-7	14	CASSYGQGSDEQYF
TRBV6-5	TRBJ2-7	14	CASSYSSSGIKQYF
TRBV11-3	TRBJ2-1	14	CASSLSSGSDEQFF
TRBV28	TRBJ1-5	14	CASSFDRGNQPQHF
TRBV3-1/TRBV3-2	TRBJ2-3	16	CASSPGGGKETDTQYF
TRBV10-2	TRBJ2-1	13	CASSVIAGPEQFF
TRBV7-2	TRBJ2-1	15	CASRQTGYTYNEQFF
TRBV19	TRBJ1-2	15	CASSIETGVGYGYTF
TRBV10-1	TRBJ2-2	16	CASSKKQGPNTGELFF
TRBV6-4	TRBJ1-3	18	CASSDPKMGQGTGNTIYF
TRBV12-3/TRBV12-4	TRBJ1-2	12	CASSRQIYGYTF
TRBV5-4	TRBJ2-2	13	CASSLGTTGELFF
TRBV19	TRBJ2-7	14	CASRHLAGSYEQYF
TRBV6-5	TRBJ1-3	15	CASRLGTSSGNTIYF
TRBV11-3	TRBJ2-2	16	CASSPGHTVLAGELFF
TRBV27	TRBJ2-7	16	CASSDRKRGLSYEQYF
TRBV7-2	TRBJ2-5	15	CASSSSSGGDETQYF
TRBV15	TRBJ1-5	15	CATSREGAGSQPQHF
TRBV19	TRBJ1-4	12	CAKTDVNEKLFF
TRBV5-6	TRBJ2-1	15	CASSEPGEGDNEQFF
TRBV9	TRBJ2-5	14	CASSVGNGGETQYF
TRBV19	TRBJ1-1	14	CASSTLTGHTEAFF
TRBV19	TRBJ2-3	14	CASSSQGGTDTQYF
TRBV27	TRBJ2-7	13	CASSLRSGDEQYF
TRBV27	TRBJ1-1	15	CASSRYREGNTEAFF
TRBV7-9	TRBJ1-5	16	CASSSGTGAPNQPQHF
TRBV9	TRBJ2-2	14	CASSMGLLSGELFF
TRBV4-3	TRBJ2-5	15	CASSQEYYGSGTQYF
TRBV7-9	TRBJ2-5	16	CASSLVLLGVQETQYF
TRBV6-2/TRBV6-3	TRBJ2-7	14	CASSTGTGVSEQYF
TRBV24-1	TRBJ2-5	14	CATSDATGDETQYF
TRBV7-8	TRBJ2-1	17	CASSGGTSGRSYNEQFF
TRBV5-8	TRBJ2-7	15	CASSLRLAGRGEQYF
TRBV3-1/TRBV3-2	TRBJ2-2	15	CASSQSSGGTGELFF